What follows are 27 T cell receptor beta chains derived from one specimen sequenced in a study of blood T cell repertoires in COVID-19. Produced via immunoSEQ multiplex PCR; TCRdb's table is partial and in-frame only. Among some 110,000 clones listed, approximately 81% were seen once. Source material: peripheral blood. Receptors originate from a man older than 75 with acute or convalescent COVID-19.

The chain carries TRBV7-9 and TRBJ1-5, with TRBD1 matching over 12 bases. Per the germline V gene, CDR1 is SEHNR and CDR2 is FQNEAQ (reference sequence). V lost 5 bases and J lost 6; bases outside the gene matches: 5. The CDR3 loop spans 15 amino acids. The CDR3 DNA reads as TGTGCCAGCAGCGGGGACAGGGGGCTCAGTCAGCCCCAGCATTTT. It codes for CASSGDRGLSQPQHF.

This chain links TRBV15 with TRBJ2-2; tentatively, D is TRBD2 (6 bases). This CDR3 spans 17 amino acids. Per germline, CDR1 LNHNV and CDR2 YYDKDF (reference sequence). V lost 1 base and J lost 3, with 15 bases in between. CDR3 loop: CATSRGSRGGDTGELFF. The CDR3 DNA reads as TGTGCCACCAGCAGAGGAAGCCGCGGAGGGGACACCGGGGAGCTGTTTTTT. Full variable domain (remainder filled in from reference TRBV15 and TRBJ2-2): DAMVIQNPRYQVTQFGKPVTLSCSQTLNHNVMYWYQQKSSQAPKLLFHYYDKDFNNEADTPDNFQSRRPNTSFCFLDIRSPGLGDTAMYLCATSRGSRGGDTGELFFGEGSRLTVL.

The chain carries TRBV11-2 and TRBJ2-7; 7 nucleotides align to TRBD2. The ends lost 6 bases at V and 3 bases at J; junction bases unmatched: 8. Germline CDR1 reads SGHAT; CDR2 reads FQNNGV. The CDR3 has 14 residues. Here the CDR3 DNA reads TGTGCCAGCAGTTCGCCGGGACTATTCTACGAGCAGTACTTC. Translating gives CASSSPGLFYEQYF. Full variable domain (rest looked up from reference TRBV11-2 and TRBJ2-7): EAGVAQSPRYKIIEKRQSVAFWCNPISGHATLYWYQQILGQGPKLLIQFQNNGVVDDSQLPKDRFSAERLKGVDSTLKIQPAKLEDSAVYLCASSSPGLFYEQYFGPGTRLTVT.

This chain links TRBV27 with TRBJ1-5; no firm D call. Trimming took 5 bases from V and 0 from J, leaving 11 bases between them. This CDR3 is 15 amino acids long. Per the germline V gene, CDR1 is MNHEY and CDR2 is SMNVEV (reference sequence). The CDR3 loop is CASSAGFYSNQPQHF. The CDR3 region has the DNA TGTGCCAGCAGTGCGGGTTTTTATAGCAATCAGCCCCAGCATTTT.

The V gene is TRBV5-1, the J gene TRBJ2-3, with TRBD2 matching over 7 bases. J was trimmed by 3 bases and V by 0 bases; bases with no gene match: 10. The CDR3 has 17 residues. The germline V gene has CDR1 SGHRS and CDR2 YFSETQ. In nucleotides, the CDR3 is TGCGCCAGCAGCTTGGCCCGCGGTTGGCGGGAGACAGATACGCAGTATTTT. Protein sequence: CASSLARGWRETDTQYF.

The V gene is TRBV5-1, the J gene TRBJ2-5, with D maybe TRBD2 (6 bases). With 4 bases removed from V and 4 bases from J, the gap between germline ends came to 17 bases. Germline V gives CDR1 SGHRS, CDR2 YFSETQ. The CDR3 is made up of 15 amino acids. The DNA for the CDR3 is TGCGCCAGCAGCACCTATGAACTGGAGGGAGAGACCCAGTACTTC. Its protein is CASSTYELEGETQYF.

The chain employs TRBV28 and TRBJ1-2; 8 bases match TRBD1. In germline, CDR1 is MDHEN, CDR2 SYDVKM. The ends lost 7 bases at V and 8 bases at J; junction bases unmatched: 9. This CDR3 is built from 13 residues. The CDR3 DNA reads as TGTGCCAGCACCCCTCCAGGGGGCTACGGCTACACCTTC. It translates to CASTPPGGYGYTF.

The chain couples TRBV5-1 to TRBJ2-5; 7 bases match TRBD2. The V gene's germline CDR1 is SGHRS and CDR2 YFSETQ. There are 17 residues in the CDR3. Trimming removed 1 base from V and 5 bases from J; junction bases left unmatched: 14. Here the CDR3 reads CASSLLMSGTGVETQYF. Written as DNA, the CDR3 is TGCGCCAGCAGCTTGCTGATGAGCGGGACGGGGGTGGAGACCCAGTACTTC.

This sequence joins TRBV12-3 or TRBV12-4 and TRBJ1-3, with no clear D. V lost 3 bases, J lost 8 bases, and 8 bases lay in between. The CDR3 length is 12 residues. The CDR3 nucleotides read TGTGCCAGCAGTTTCAGGCGGGACACCATATATTTT. It specifies CASSFRRDTIYF.

The chain joins TRBV7-3 to TRBJ2-2; 7 nucleotides match TRBD1. CDR1 is SGHTA and CDR2 is FQGTGA in the germline V gene. CDR3 length: 16 amino acids. V was clipped by 5 bases and J by 4 bases; unmatched bases: 10. CDR3 loop: CASSPTPGTATGELFF. For the CDR3, the DNA is TGTGCCAGCAGCCCTACCCCTGGGACAGCCACCGGGGAGCTGTTTTTT.

This rearrangement joins TRBV19 to TRBJ2-3; D might be TRBD2 (5 bases). The germline gives CDR1 LNHDA, CDR2 SQIVND (reference sequence). V lost 7 bases and J lost 0, with 11 bases in between. This CDR3 has 14 residues. This CDR3 is CASKRAPSTDTQYF. CDR3 DNA: TGTGCCAGTAAGAGGGCCCCTAGCACAGATACGCAGTATTTT.

In this sample, this clone turned up once. The rearrangement links TRBV28 to TRBJ1-5; D is possibly TRBD1 (6 bases). This CDR3 contains 17 residues. Germline CDR1 reads MDHEN; CDR2 reads SYDVKM. V was cut by 1 base and J by 1 base, with 14 bases left in between. The CDR3 here is CASSLLARGTSNQPQHF. The CDR3 DNA is TGTGCCAGCAGTTTATTGGCGAGGGGGACGAGCAATCAGCCCCAGCATTTT. Variable domain in full (rest from reference TRBV28 and TRBJ1-5): DVKVTQSSRYLVKRTGEKVFLECVQDMDHENMFWYRQDPGLGLRLIYFSYDVKMKEKGDIPEGYSVSREKKERFSLILESASTNQTSMYLCASSLLARGTSNQPQHFGDGTRLSIL.

Only one count was recorded for this clone. This chain links TRBV12-3 or TRBV12-4 with TRBJ1-5; no firm D call. V lost 2 bases and J 3 bases, leaving 5 bases between the germline ends. The CDR3 is 13 amino acids. This CDR3 reads CASSLQDNQPQHF. CDR3 sequence (DNA): TGTGCCAGCAGTTTACAGGACAATCAGCCCCAGCATTTT.

The chain employs TRBV5-4 and TRBJ2-3, with 9 positions matching TRBD2. This CDR3 comprises 16 residues. From germline, CDR1 is SGHNT and CDR2 YYREEE (reference sequence). V was pared by 2 bases and J by 1 base, with 5 bases of the junction left unmatched. The CDR3 DNA reads as TGTGCCAGCAGCTTAGTAGCGGGAGATGGCACAGATACGCAGTATTTT. Residues: CASSLVAGDGTDTQYF.

This chain uses TRBV28 with TRBJ2-7; D uncertain. The V gene's germline CDR1 is MDHEN and CDR2 SYDVKM. The CDR3 is 12 amino acids. V dropped 4 bases and J dropped 3 bases, with 7 bases sitting between them. Here the CDR3 reads CASSSTSYEQYF. The CDR3 DNA sequence: TGTGCCAGCAGTTCCACGAGCTACGAGCAGTACTTC. Using reference TRBV28 and TRBJ2-7 for the parts outside the CDR3, the full variable domain is DVKVTQSSRYLVKRTGEKVFLECVQDMDHENMFWYRQDPGLGLRLIYFSYDVKMKEKGDIPEGYSVSREKKERFSLILESASTNQTSMYLCASSSTSYEQYFGPGTRLTVT.

The rearrangement joins TRBV7-9 to TRBJ2-3; tentative D call: TRBD2 (7 bases). The V and J ends lost 5 bases and 2 bases respectively, with 20 bases between them. The V gene's germline CDR1 is SEHNR and CDR2 FQNEAQ (reference sequence). CDR3 length: 17 residues. The CDR3 loop reads CASSPSRGGLATDTQYF. The CDR3 coding sequence is TGTGCCAGCAGCCCCTCGAGGGGGGGCTTGGCCACAGATACGCAGTATTTT. Drawing the rest from reference TRBV7-9 and TRBJ2-3, the complete variable domain is DTGVSQNPRHKITKRGQNVTFRCDPISEHNRLYWYRQTLGQGPEFLTYFQNEAQLEKSRLLSDRFSAERPKGSFSTLEIQRTEQGDSAMYLCASSPSRGGLATDTQYFGPGTRLTVL.

The rearrangement uses TRBV4-1 and TRBJ2-5; TRBD1 agrees at 7 bases. In germline, CDR1 is MGHRA, CDR2 YSYEKL. CDR3 size: 17 residues. The junction had 15 bases not matched to a gene; V was cut back by 4 bases and J by 4 bases. The CDR3 nucleotides are TGCGCCAGCAGCCCTAATAGGGGCCAGGGGGTGTCAGAGACCCAGTACTTC. Amino acid sequence: CASSPNRGQGVSETQYF.

The chain is built from TRBV10-3 and TRBJ1-2; 9 nucleotides line up with TRBD1. Germline-derived CDR1 and CDR2 are ENHRY and SYGVKD. The V segment lost 2 bases and the J segment 5 bases; nucleotides outside the gene matches: 6. This CDR3 is 15 amino acids long. The CDR3 sequence: CAISEPGQGRYGYTF. The DNA of the CDR3 is TGTGCCATCAGTGAGCCGGGACAGGGAAGGTATGGCTACACCTTC.

The chain employs TRBV7-2 and TRBJ1-2; D uncertain. Germline V gene data show CDR1 as SGHTA and CDR2 as FQGNSA. V was cut by 5 bases and J by 5 bases, with 15 bases left in between. CDR3 length: 14 residues. CDR3 DNA: TGTGCCAGCAGCCCCACTTCCTCCGCTTATGGCTACACCTTC. Amino acids: CASSPTSSAYGYTF.

V and J are TRBV9 and TRBJ2-5; 7 bases match TRBD1. V was pared by 0 bases and J by 3 bases, with 5 bases of the junction left unmatched. The CDR3 extends over 15 amino acids. Germline V lookup: CDR1 SGDLS, CDR2 YYNGEE. This chain's CDR3 is CASSVEGQWKETQYF. Here the CDR3 DNA reads TGTGCCAGCAGCGTAGAGGGACAGTGGAAAGAGACCCAGTACTTC.

The chain recombines TRBV29-1 with TRBJ2-7; 9 bases fit TRBD2. Germline CDR1 SQVTM, CDR2 ANQGSEA. The CDR3 extends over 12 amino acids. V dropped 7 bases and J dropped 11; count of bases not matched to a gene: 12. The CDR3 sequence is CSAAIAGAPEYF. For the CDR3, the DNA is TGCAGCGCCGCCATAGCGGGAGCGCCCGAGTACTTC.

V and J are TRBV6-5 and TRBJ2-7, with 9 bases matching TRBD1. Trimming took 10 bases from V and 3 from J; bases not matched to a gene: 7. Germline-derived CDR1 and CDR2 are MNHEY and SVGAGI. The CDR3 contains 13 residues. The CDR3 sequence is CATQLTGGYEQYF. The CDR3 DNA follows: TGTGCCACACAATTGACAGGGGGCTACGAGCAGTACTTC.

This chain connects TRBV5-5 to TRBJ2-7; 9 positions match TRBD1. This CDR3 is 17 amino acids long. Germline trimming cut 4 bases from V and 2 bases from J; bases unmatched to any gene: 13. CDR1 SGHKS and CDR2 YYEKEE come from the germline V gene (reference sequence). For the CDR3, the DNA is TGTGCCAGCAGCACTAGGACAGGGGCTGCGCTTGCCTACGAGCAGTACTTC. As protein: CASSTRTGAALAYEQYF.

This clone came up once. The chain is built from TRBV10-3 and TRBJ2-1; 10 positions agree with TRBD2. This CDR3 is 11 amino acids long. Per the germline V gene, CDR1 is ENHRY and CDR2 is SYGVKD. Trimming cost V 10 bases and J 8 bases; bases outside gene matches: 2. CDR3 DNA: TGTGCCACTCTAGCGGGGGATGAGCAGTTCTTC. This codes for CATLAGDEQFF.

The chain combines TRBV7-9 with TRBJ2-7; a possible D gene is TRBD1 (6 bases). Trimming pared 4 bases from V and 0 bases from J, leaving 10 bases between. The CDR3 is made up of 14 amino acids. CDR1 and CDR2 (germline): SEHNR, FQNEAQ (reference sequence). This CDR3 is CASSWDKNSYEQYF. The CDR3 coding sequence is TGTGCCAGCAGCTGGGACAAAAACTCCTACGAGCAGTACTTC.

This clone was recorded a few times. The chain couples TRBV7-2 to TRBJ2-2, with D unresolved. V was pared by 4 bases and J by 7 bases, with 13 bases between. The CDR3 length is 14 residues. CDR1 is SGHTA, CDR2 FQGNSA, per germline. The CDR3 here is CASSSTLSSGELFF. In DNA, the CDR3 is TGTGCCAGCAGCTCAACCCTTTCTAGCGGGGAGCTGTTTTTT.

The chain links TRBV27 to TRBJ2-3, with D perhaps matching TRBD1 (5 bases). Germline lookup yields CDR1 MNHEY and CDR2 SMNVEV (reference sequence). This CDR3 is built from 14 residues. The germline V and J ends were trimmed by 2 bases and 1 base, with 7 bases remaining between them. The CDR3 region is CASSLVGRTDTQYF. The CDR3 DNA reads as TGTGCCAGCAGTTTAGTGGGGCGCACAGATACGCAGTATTTT.